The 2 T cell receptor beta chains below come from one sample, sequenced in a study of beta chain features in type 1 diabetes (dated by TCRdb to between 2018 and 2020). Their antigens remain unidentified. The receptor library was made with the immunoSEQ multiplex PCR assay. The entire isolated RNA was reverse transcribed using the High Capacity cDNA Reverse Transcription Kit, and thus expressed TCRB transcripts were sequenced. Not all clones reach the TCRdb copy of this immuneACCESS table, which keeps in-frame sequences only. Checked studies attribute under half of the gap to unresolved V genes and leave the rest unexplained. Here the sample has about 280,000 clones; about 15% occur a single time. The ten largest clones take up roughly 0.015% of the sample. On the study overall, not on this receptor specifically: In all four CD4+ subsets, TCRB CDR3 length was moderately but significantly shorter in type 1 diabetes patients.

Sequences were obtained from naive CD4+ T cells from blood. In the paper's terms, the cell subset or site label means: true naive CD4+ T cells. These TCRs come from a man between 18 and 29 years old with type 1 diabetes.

CDR3: CASSLYREAYNEQFF. The CDR3 DNA reads as TGTGCCAGCAGCTTATACAGGGAAGCCTACAATGAGCAGTTCTTC. V usage is TRBV13 and J usage is TRBJ2-1, with a tentative D call TRBD1 (6 bases). CDR1 and CDR2 (germline): PRHDT, FYEKMQ (reference sequence). CDR3 length: 15 amino acids. Trimming stripped 2 bases from V and 2 bases from J, with 10 bases between.

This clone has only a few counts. CDR3 residues: CASSRRPLAGETQYF. The CDR3 bases are TGTGCCAGCAGCCGCAGACCTTTAGCGGGAGAGACCCAGTACTTC. The chain combines TRBV7-9 with TRBJ2-5; 7 nucleotides line up with TRBD2. Trimming at V came to 5 bases and at J to 4 bases, leaving 10 bases not matched to a gene. The germline gives CDR1 SEHNR, CDR2 FQNEAQ (reference sequence). The CDR3 totals 15 residues.